The 4 T cell receptor beta chains below come from one sample, sequenced in a study of T cell changes during pregnancy in multiple sclerosis. Method: immunoSEQ multiplex PCR; TCRdb's copy keeps in-frame clones and lacks some. The sample holds tens of thousands of clones, nearly 95% seen once. Sequenced material: peripheral blood, taken after pregnancy. Every receptor here comes from a female donor with multiple sclerosis, enrolled in a pregnancy study.

The chain links TRBV19 to TRBJ1-1, with unresolved D. V was cut by 1 base and J by 5 bases, with 8 bases left in between. CDR1 and CDR2 (germline): LNHDA, SQIVND (reference sequence). CDR3 length: 13 residues. The CDR3 DNA reads TGTGCCAGTAGTATAGGCCCGCGGACTGAAGCTTTCTTT. Its protein product is CASSIGPRTEAFF.

This clone was observed a single time. The chain carries TRBV10-1 and TRBJ1-6; tentatively, D is TRBD1 (5 bases). CDR1 WNHNN and CDR2 SYGVQD come from the germline V gene (reference sequence). This CDR3 has 15 amino acids. V was pared by 9 bases and J by 4 bases, with 16 bases between. The CDR3 bases are TGCGCCAGGGGGGGGGACGGACGGTATAATTCACCCCTCCACTTT. Translation gives CARGGDGRYNSPLHF.

This chain connects TRBV5-1 to TRBJ2-2, with 11 positions matching TRBD2. After removal of 2 bases from V and 6 bases from J, the junction contained 9 bases not matched to a gene. The CDR3 runs 17 residues. Germline CDR1 SGHRS, CDR2 YFSETQ. The CDR3 region is CASSFPTSGDRPGELFF. The CDR3 DNA reads TGCGCCAGCAGCTTCCCGACTAGCGGGGACCGACCCGGGGAGCTGTTTTTT.

The chain combines TRBV30 with TRBJ1-4; possible D gene TRBD1, 5 bases. Trimming removed 4 bases from V and 3 bases from J, with 21 bases in between. This CDR3 contains 17 residues. Per the germline V gene, CDR1 is GTSNPN and CDR2 is SVGIG (reference sequence). The CDR3, as DNA: TGTGCCTGGAATGCCGTACGGGGGGTCGAGTCTAATGAAAAACTGTTTTTT. Encoded protein: CAWNAVRGVESNEKLFF.